One and the same sample provided the 30 T cell receptor beta chains below, sequenced in a study of T-cell reconstitution after alpha-beta-depleted transplantation in children. Library preparation (for TCRbeta) was performed with unique molecular identifiers. TCRdb processed the PCR reads anew with MiXCR; each CDR3 protein has one entry. The table has about 980,000 distinct CDR3 sequences, about 26% seen once. The sample was PBMCs, mostly from graft donor cells, taken 360 days after TCRalphabeta/CD19-depleted stem cell transplant. These receptors originate from a boy under two years old who had a stem cell transplant for SCID, so the T cells may come from the graft donor.

This clonotype has more than one count but fewer than ten. This chain links TRBV28 with TRBJ2-5; D possibly corresponds to TRBD2 (5 bases). This CDR3 has 14 amino acids. Looked up from germline, CDR1 is MDHEN and CDR2 is SYDVKM. The ends were cut back, 8 bases at V and 0 bases at J, with 13 bases in the middle. This chain's CDR3 is CASGGSSYQETQYF. The CDR3 region has the DNA TGTGCCAGCGGAGGCAGCTCGTACCAAGAGACCCAGTACTTC.

This clonotype appeared many times. This chain joins TRBV25-1 and TRBJ2-5; no clear D gene. There are 13 residues in the CDR3. Germline V gene lookup returns CDR1 MGHDK and CDR2 SYGVNS. V dropped 5 bases and J dropped 1 base, with 8 bases sitting between them. CDR3 residues: CASSPLFQETQYF. CDR3 DNA sequence: TGTGCCAGCAGTCCACTCTTCCAAGAGACCCAGTACTTC. The variable domain in full, with the rest retrieved from reference TRBV25-1 and TRBJ2-5, is EADIYQTPRYLVIGTGKKITLECSQTMGHDKMYWYQQDPGMELHLIHYSYGVNSTEKGDLSSESTVSRIRTEHFPLTLESARPSHTSQYLCASSPLFQETQYFGPGTRLLVL.

V and J are TRBV20-1 and TRBJ2-7; D call uncertain. V lost 3 bases, J lost 0 bases, and 6 bases lay in between. This CDR3 has 12 amino acids. Germline V gene data show CDR1 as DFQATT and CDR2 as SNEGSKA (reference sequence). CDR3 sequence (DNA): TGCAGTGCTAGCGCCTACTCCTACGAGCAGTACTTC. It translates to CSASAYSYEQYF.

The CDR3 loop is CASTNIWWTDTQYF. CDR3 DNA: TGTGCCAGCACGAATATATGGTGGACAGATACGCAGTATTTT. The genes are TRBV2 and TRBJ2-3; no firm D call. Between the trimmed V and J ends, which lost 7 bases and 3 bases, there was a span of 14 bases. Per the germline V gene, CDR1 is SNHLY and CDR2 is FYNNEI. This CDR3 is 14 amino acids long.

This clonotype came up a few times. V usage is TRBV5-1 and J usage is TRBJ2-7, with 10 positions matching TRBD2. V dropped 4 bases and J dropped 4; count of bases not matched to a gene: 11. The CDR3 consists of 16 residues. Germline V gene lookup returns CDR1 SGHRS and CDR2 YFSETQ. The chain's CDR3 is CASSLGQPSGGYEQYF. The DNA of the CDR3 is TGCGCCAGCAGCCTGGGCCAGCCTAGCGGGGGTTACGAGCAGTACTTC.

This clonotype appeared a few times. CDR3 DNA sequence: TGCGCCAGCAGCCAGGGCGACAGGCGAAAAGAGACCCAGTACTTC. It specifies CASSQGDRRKETQYF. The rearrangement joins TRBV4-1 to TRBJ2-5; D might be TRBD1 (6 bases). Trimming left V 3 bases short and J 3 bases short, with 14 bases between. The V gene's germline CDR1 is MGHRA and CDR2 YSYEKL. The CDR3 extends over 15 amino acids.

In this sample, this clonotype turned up a few times. The chain is built from TRBV11-2 and TRBJ2-3; D not certain. The V and J ends lost 0 bases and 2 bases respectively, with 12 bases between them. The CDR3 loop spans 16 amino acids. Germline V gene sequence: CDR1 SGHAT, CDR2 FQNNGV. The CDR3 nucleotides are TGTGCCAGCAGCTTAGACAGTTCCAGATCCACAGATACGCAGTATTTT. Protein: CASSLDSSRSTDTQYF. The complete variable domain, with remaining parts taken from reference TRBV11-2 and TRBJ2-3, reads EAGVAQSPRYKIIEKRQSVAFWCNPISGHATLYWYQQILGQGPKLLIQFQNNGVVDDSQLPKDRFSAERLKGVDSTLKIQPAKLEDSAVYLCASSLDSSRSTDTQYFGPGTRLTVL.

Many counts were recorded for this clonotype. The genes are TRBV20-1 and TRBJ2-7, with 7 bases fitting TRBD1. The V and J ends lost 3 bases and 9 bases, in that order; junction bases with no gene match: 5. Germline loops: CDR1 DFQATT, CDR2 SNEGSKA (reference sequence). The length of the CDR3 is 11 residues. The CDR3 spells CSARTGLWQYF. The CDR3 DNA is TGCAGTGCTAGGACAGGGCTTTGGCAGTACTTC.

The J gene is TRBJ2-7, the V gene TRBV3-1; TRBD1 matches at 9 bases. CDR1 is LGHDT and CDR2 is YNNKEL in the germline V gene (reference sequence). This CDR3 comprises 15 residues. V was clipped by 4 bases and J by 3 bases; unmatched bases: 7. Here the CDR3 reads CASSPTGGGVYEQYF. CDR3 coding DNA: TGTGCCAGCAGCCCGACAGGGGGAGGCGTCTACGAGCAGTACTTC.

This clonotype occurred a few times. The V call is TRBV3-1, the J call TRBJ2-3; D is possibly TRBD1 (6 bases). Germline CDR1 reads LGHDT; CDR2 reads YNNKEL (reference sequence). V lost 5 bases to trimming and J lost 0 bases, with 12 bases between them. CDR3 length: 15 amino acids. CDR3 nucleotide sequence: TGTGCCAGCAGCGTACGGGACACCAGCACAGATACGCAGTATTTT. This encodes CASSVRDTSTDTQYF.

The J gene is TRBJ2-3, the V gene TRBV28; D possibly corresponds to TRBD2 (5 bases). The V gene lost 6 bases and the J gene lost 2 bases, with 21 bases spanning the gap. The CDR3 extends over 17 amino acids. Germline CDR1 MDHEN, CDR2 SYDVKM. The CDR3 protein is CASSPLPGKRHTDTQYF. The CDR3 DNA sequence: TGTGCCAGCAGCCCCCTCCCCGGGAAGAGGCACACAGATACGCAGTATTTT.

The chain recombines TRBV12-3 or TRBV12-4 with TRBJ2-2, with TRBD1 matching over 9 bases. The CDR3 totals 18 residues. The V segment lost 7 bases and the J segment 0 bases; nucleotides outside the gene matches: 12. The CDR3 DNA reads as TGTGCCAGCATTCCTACCCGGGACAGGGTATCGAACACCGGGGAGCTGTTTTTT. Its translation: CASIPTRDRVSNTGELFF.

Only a few counts were recorded for this clonotype. V is TRBV6-2 or TRBV6-3 and J is TRBJ1-4; D is undetermined. Germline CDR1 is MNHEY and CDR2 is SVGEGT. The CDR3 loop spans 18 amino acids. Trimming cost V 2 bases and J 1 base, with 17 bases left between them. CDR3 loop: CASSYGRIYLLTNEKLFF. The CDR3, as DNA: TGTGCCAGCAGTTACGGAAGAATCTACCTCCTAACTAATGAAAAACTGTTTTTT.

The chain couples TRBV7-8 to TRBJ2-7; TRBD2 agrees at 7 bases. Germline lookup yields CDR1 SGHVS and CDR2 FQNEAQ. V lost 3 bases, J lost 3 bases, and 5 bases stayed unmatched. This CDR3 is 14 amino acids long. CDR3 in amino acids: CASSFSTSYYEQYF. The CDR3 coding sequence is TGTGCCAGCAGCTTCTCGACTAGCTACTACGAGCAGTACTTC.

In this sample, this clonotype turned up a few times. The genes are TRBV10-1 and TRBJ2-1; 10 nucleotides align to TRBD2. The ends lost 9 bases at V and 1 base at J; junction bases unmatched: 6. The length of the CDR3 is 15 residues. Germline CDR1 WNHNN, CDR2 SYGVQD (reference sequence). Here the CDR3 DNA reads TGCGCCAGTGGAGTAGCGGGGGGTTCCTACAATGAGCAGTTCTTC. Protein sequence: CASGVAGGSYNEQFF.

This clonotype appeared a few times. The genes are TRBV5-1 and TRBJ1-2, with D perhaps matching TRBD1 (6 bases). The germline V gene encodes CDR1 SGHRS and CDR2 YFSETQ. V was clipped by 3 bases and J by 6 bases, with 18 bases between them. The CDR3 has 15 residues. CDR3: CASSSDWGQGNGYTF. The CDR3 DNA sequence: TGCGCCAGCAGCTCGGATTGGGGGCAGGGGAATGGCTACACCTTC.

The table lists this clonotype with a few counts. This sequence joins TRBV5-1 and TRBJ1-4, with 7 nucleotides matching TRBD1. The CDR3 loop spans 16 amino acids. From germline, CDR1 is SGHRS and CDR2 YFSETQ. The V and J ends lost 0 bases and 5 bases, in that order; junction bases with no gene match: 7. CDR3 bases: TGCGCCAGCAGCTTGGCCCTGACAGGGACGAATGAAAAACTGTTTTTT. This codes for CASSLALTGTNEKLFF.

This clonotype was detected a few times. The chain links TRBV3-1 to TRBJ2-1; D unresolved. V lost 3 bases and J lost 7, with 13 bases in between. Germline V gene sequence: CDR1 LGHDT, CDR2 YNNKEL (reference sequence). The CDR3 length is 14 residues. The CDR3 DNA reads TGTGCCAGCAGCCATACGACTGATCGGAATGAGCAGTTCTTC. It codes for CASSHTTDRNEQFF.

The table lists this clonotype with a few counts. The rearrangement uses TRBV12-3 or TRBV12-4 and TRBJ2-1, with unresolved D. This CDR3 comprises 16 residues. V was pared by 5 bases and J by 0 bases, with 14 bases between. The CDR3 loop reads CASSPPGVSSYNEQFF. CDR3 sequence (DNA): TGTGCCAGCAGTCCACCGGGTGTTAGCTCCTACAATGAGCAGTTCTTC.

This clonotype was observed a handful of times. V is TRBV12-3 or TRBV12-4 and J is TRBJ2-6; 7 bases are shared with TRBD1. The CDR3 is made up of 20 amino acids. With V trimmed by 6 bases and J by 1 base, 18 bases remained unmatched. The CDR3 sequence is CASSAGTAYTYRSGANVLTF. CDR3 nucleotides: TGTGCCAGCAGCGCCGGGACAGCGTATACCTATAGATCTGGGGCCAACGTCCTGACTTTC.

The chain joins TRBV12-3 or TRBV12-4 to TRBJ2-2; 13 bases are shared with TRBD2. V gave up 5 bases and J gave up 4 bases; unmatched junction bases: 4. The CDR3 consists of 16 residues. The CDR3 loop is CASSPGTSGTTGELFF. The CDR3 DNA reads TGTGCCAGCAGTCCCGGGACTAGCGGGACCACCGGGGAGCTGTTTTTT.

The chain recombines TRBV5-1 with TRBJ2-2; D assignment may be TRBD1 or TRBD2 (5 bases each). V lost 0 bases and J lost 5, with 14 bases in between. Per the germline V gene, CDR1 is SGHRS and CDR2 is YFSETQ. The CDR3 length is 16 residues. The CDR3 DNA follows: TGCGCCAGCAGCTTGGTCGGGACCGCGGGTACCGGGGAGCTGTTTTTT. It is translated as CASSLVGTAGTGELFF.

A remark on this clonotype: Germline is not matched at one junction end, which may reflect a read error. The rearrangement links TRBV7-9 to TRBJ2-7, with 8 bases aligning to TRBD1. CDR3 length equals 12 residues. Per germline, CDR1 SEHNR and CDR2 FQNEAQ (reference sequence). CDR3 sequence reads: CVSSWGQVGQYF. In DNA form, the CDR3 reads TGTGTCAGCAGCTGGGGACAGGTCGGGCAGTACTTC.

This clonotype has just a few counts. CDR3 in DNA: TGCGCCAGCAGCTTGGCCCCCTCGGGAGATACGCAGTATTTT. Its translation is CASSLAPSGDTQYF. The genes are TRBV5-1 and TRBJ2-3; D not certain. The V end was cut by 0 bases, the J end by 5 bases, with 10 bases between. Germline assignment: CDR1 SGHRS and CDR2 YFSETQ. The CDR3 runs to 14 residues.

This clonotype turned up a few times. The gene calls are TRBV20-1 and TRBJ2-1; 8 bases map to TRBD2. With V trimmed by 6 bases and J by 7 bases, 8 bases remained unmatched. Looked up from germline, CDR1 is DFQATT and CDR2 is SNEGSKA (reference sequence). This CDR3 has 13 residues. CDR3 residues: CSALGTRRNEQFF. The CDR3 DNA reads as TGCAGTGCCCTCGGGACTAGGAGGAATGAGCAGTTCTTC.

The gene calls are TRBV5-1 and TRBJ1-2; possibly TRBD1 for D (5 bases). V lost 4 bases, J lost 6 bases, and 22 bases lay in between. Germline V CDR1 and CDR2: SGHRS, YFSETQ. The CDR3 is made up of 16 amino acids. CDR3 sequence (DNA): TGCGCCAGCAGCCCGGGACCGCGACTGCCATATGATGGCTACACCTTC. Translated, it gives CASSPGPRLPYDGYTF. Complete variable domain (other parts from reference TRBV5-1 and TRBJ1-2): KAGVTQTPRYLIKTRGQQVTLSCSPISGHRSVSWYQQTPGQGLQFLFEYFSETQRNKGNFPGRFSGRQFSNSRSEMNVSTLELGDSALYLCASSPGPRLPYDGYTFGSGTRLTVV.

This chain connects TRBV6-2 or TRBV6-3 to TRBJ2-5, with TRBD2 matching 7 bases. This CDR3 is built from 14 residues. Germline values: CDR1 MNHEY, CDR2 SVGEGT. Trimming removed 6 bases from V and 3 bases from J; junction bases left unmatched: 7. CDR3 bases: TGTGCCAGCAGCGGGGCTACTAGCGAAGAGACCCAGTACTTC. Translating it yields CASSGATSEETQYF.

V usage is TRBV18 and J usage is TRBJ1-5; TRBD1 matches 9 bases. The CDR3 runs to 16 residues. In germline, CDR1 is KGHSH, CDR2 LQKENI. Germline trimming cut 0 bases from V and 7 bases from J; bases unmatched to any gene: 7. CDR3 protein: CASSPPGTGGRQPQHF. The CDR3 DNA reads TGTGCCAGCTCACCACCGGGCACAGGGGGCAGGCAGCCCCAGCATTTT.

This clonotype was seen only a few times. This chain links TRBV15 with TRBJ2-1; TRBD2 agrees at 10 bases. Per germline, CDR1 LNHNV and CDR2 YYDKDF (reference sequence). After removal of 2 bases from V and 3 bases from J, the junction contained 10 bases not matched to a gene. The CDR3 extends over 18 amino acids. CDR3 nucleotides: TGTGCCACCAGCAGATCTCACTTAGTAGCGGGGGGCTACAATGAGCAGTTCTTC. Protein: CATSRSHLVAGGYNEQFF.

This clonotype was seen ten or more times. For the CDR3, the DNA is TGCAGTGCTAGAGTTTTTCTAGGGACGGGGTACAATGAGCAGTTCTTC. Its protein product is CSARVFLGTGYNEQFF. The chain employs TRBV20-1 and TRBJ2-1; D possibly uses TRBD1 or TRBD2 (5 bases each). Germline-derived CDR1 and CDR2 are DFQATT and SNEGSKA (reference sequence). The CDR3 length is 16 residues. V lost 1 base and J 4 bases, leaving 17 bases between the germline ends.